Detailed here is one T cell receptor beta chain. It was CD45RO-negative cells, positively selected for CCR7, that made up naive CD8 cells, with terminally differentiated effector memory CD45RA+ cells excluded. This sample was included in a study of shared clonotypes between healthy human individuals. Overall study context: Researchers drew samples from two women and a few men aged 18 to 49. Donors had three CD4 naive, three CD4 memory, two CD8 naive and one CD8 memory plate apiece.

Germline V gene data show CDR1 as SGHRS and CDR2 as YFSETQ. V lost 0 bases and J lost 2, with 12 bases in between. The CDR3 is made up of 15 amino acids. The authors distributed each subset's genomic DNA evenly over several immunoSEQ plates. In the original workflow: Filtering differed because ImmunoSEQ produced junction-only sequences that carried no quality scores. Some clones are missing from TCRdb's copy, which holds only in-frame ones; the method was immunoSEQ multiplex PCR. Clone size and the V and J calls come from that table; the DNA yielded D and trimming. The sample holds around 1.9 million clones, roughly 95% seen once.

Material: naive CD8+ T cells from PBMCs. V usage is TRBV5-1 and J usage is TRBJ2-7; a weak D match, TRBD1 (6 bases). The TCR comes from a man younger than 30 in good health. Some clones in this sample may be carry-over from other donors' samples. This chain's CDR3 is CASSLALGQTYEQYF. CDR3 in DNA: TGCGCCAGCAGCTTGGCCCTGGGACAAACCTACGAGCAGTACTTC.